The rows below give T cell receptor beta chains drawn from one sample of a study of post-analysis software for immune sequencing data. TCRdb reprocessed the PCR reads with MiXCR, giving one entry per CDR3 protein. The profile shows around 160,000 distinct CDR3 sequences, 36% of them singletons. The specimen comprised blood, sampled after autologous hematopoietic stem cell transplantation. Receptor source: a girl between 5 and 17 years old with multiple sclerosis. CDR3s include the opening cysteine and the closing phenylalanine or tryptophan. The D gene is left open where the match is weak. Clone size is shown for a subset of rows, as once, few, many or a class of expanded clone.

d_gene	v_gene	abundance	j_gene	CDR3nt	CDR3aa
-	TRBV12-3/TRBV12-4	-	TRBJ1-4	TGTGCCAGCAGTTCCTCGACCGCTGAAAAACTGTTTTTT	CASSSSTAEKLFF
-	TRBV6-5	-	TRBJ1-2	TGTGCCAGCAGTTACATAGGGGCCCAGAACTATGGCTACACCTTC	CASSYIGAQNYGYTF
TRBD2	TRBV10-2	few	TRBJ2-1	TGCGCCAGCAGTCCGACTAGCGGGAGTATGGCTGAGCAGTTCTTC	CASSPTSGSMAEQFF
-	TRBV3-1	few	TRBJ2-3	TGTGCCAGCAGCCAAGGAACCCGAGGACATACGCAGTATTTT	CASSQGTRGHTQYF
TRBD2	TRBV7-2	-	TRBJ2-3	TGTGCCAGCCGGGGGGGGATCAGCACAGATACGCAGTATTTT	CASRGGISTDTQYF
-	TRBV7-9	-	TRBJ1-4	TGTGCCAGCAGCCCACGACAAGGTGAAAAACTGTTTTTT	CASSPRQGEKLFF
TRBD2	TRBV10-1	-	TRBJ2-1	TGCGCCAGCAGTGGCCCCCGACTAGCGGGATACAATGAGCAGTTCTTC	CASSGPRLAGYNEQFF
-	TRBV4-1	-	TRBJ1-2	TGCGCCAGCAAAAAATCCGGGACCGTGACAAACTATGGCTACACCTTC	CASKKSGTVTNYGYTF
TRBD1	TRBV5-1	-	TRBJ2-7	TGCGCCAGCAGCCTGGGACAGGGGGTTCGCGAGCAGTACTTC	CASSLGQGVREQYF
TRBD2	TRBV27	few	TRBJ2-3	TGTGCCAGCAGAACCCCTGGACTAGCGGGAGCCCGGGATACGCAGTATTTT	CASRTPGLAGARDTQYF
-	TRBV20-1	-	TRBJ1-2	TGCAGTGCGCACCGGACGGCGGGCTATGGCTACACCTTC	CSAHRTAGYGYTF
-	TRBV29-1	-	TRBJ1-1	TGCAGCGTTCCATCCGGGGGGGCGAACACTGAAGCTTTCTTT	CSVPSGGANTEAFF
TRBD2	TRBV5-1	many	TRBJ2-3	TGCGCCAGCAGCCCAAGCGGGAGGACTACAGATACGCAGTATTTT	CASSPSGRTTDTQYF
-	TRBV20-1	-	TRBJ2-2	TGCAGTGCTAGAGAGGAGACCGTAACGAACACCGGGGAGCTGTTTTTT	CSAREETVTNTGELFF
-	TRBV10-3	-	TRBJ2-5	TGTGCCATCAGTGAGTCCCCAGCGTTGGAGACCCAGTACTTC	CAISESPALETQYF
TRBD1	TRBV20-1	-	TRBJ2-1	TGCAGTGCTAGCCGTACAGGGGTCGCCTACAATGAGCAGTTCTTC	CSASRTGVAYNEQFF
TRBD1	TRBV10-3	-	TRBJ1-4	TGTGCCATCAAAGGAGACAGGGGGAATGAAAAACTGTTTTTT	CAIKGDRGNEKLFF
TRBD1	TRBV20-1	-	TRBJ2-5	TGCAGTGCTAGGGACAGGGGCAAGGAGACCCAGTACTTC	CSARDRGKETQYF
-	TRBV20-1	-	TRBJ1-1	TGCAGTGCTCTTGGGGACACCGATTTTGAAGCTTTCTTT	CSALGDTDFEAFF
-	TRBV7-8	-	TRBJ2-6	TGTGCCAGCAGCACCACAGTCTCTGGGGCCAACGTCCTGACTTTC	CASSTTVSGANVLTF
-	TRBV27	-	TRBJ2-2	TGTGCCAGCAGTTTTTCGAGTGGGTCGATGCACAGGGAGCGGTTTTTT	CASSFSSGSMHRERFF
-	TRBV5-1	-	TRBJ1-4	TGCGCCAGCAGCTTGAGGTTTAGGCTGGCCGGATTCGCAACTAATGAAAAACTGTTTTTT	CASSLRFRLAGFATNEKLFF
-	TRBV20-1	many	TRBJ2-7	TGCAGTGCTAGCCCCGACTCGTCCTCCTACGAGCAGTACTTC	CSASPDSSSYEQYF
TRBD1	TRBV5-1	few	TRBJ2-4	TGCGCCAGCAGTACCGGGACAGGGGGGAACATTCAGTACTTC	CASSTGTGGNIQYF
TRBD1	TRBV5-6	-	TRBJ1-1	TGTGCCGGCAGCTTACGGACAGGGGATTATTGGTACACTGAAGCTTTCTTT	CAGSLRTGDYWYTEAFF
TRBD2	TRBV20-1	-	TRBJ2-7	TGCAGTGCGGGAGGGGCCTACGAGCAGTGCTTC	CSAGGAYEQCF
-	TRBV12-3/TRBV12-4	medium-sized	TRBJ2-2	TGTGCCAGCAGTTTGAGGGAGGGGGAGCTGTTTTTT	CASSLREGELFF
-	TRBV6-2/TRBV6-3	-	TRBJ1-2	TGTGCCAGCAGTTACTACACACGGAGGAATGGCTACACCTTC	CASSYYTRRNGYTF
TRBD1	TRBV4-3	-	TRBJ2-7	TGCGCCAGCAGCCATTCCGCGACAGGGAAGGGGTACGAGCAGTACTTC	CASSHSATGKGYEQYF
TRBD2	TRBV28	-	TRBJ2-3	TGTGCCAGCAGTTTATCCTCCGGGACTAGCGGTGCTAGCACAGATACGCAGTATTTT	CASSLSSGTSGASTDTQYF
-	TRBV20-1	-	TRBJ1-1	TGCAGTGCTAGACGGACCTGGGGAGGTACTGAAGCTTTCTTT	CSARRTWGGTEAFF
-	TRBV10-1	few	TRBJ2-1	TGCGCCAGCAGTGAAGGGGGGAGCGGCCCCAATGAGCAGTTCTTC	CASSEGGSGPNEQFF
-	TRBV20-1	-	TRBJ1-5	TGCAGTGCTAGGCGGGAATGGGAAGGATCGGTGGAATCTCAGCCCCAGCATTTT	CSARREWEGSVESQPQHF
-	TRBV11-3	few	TRBJ1-6	TGTGCCAGCAGCGAAGGCAGGGTTGCGAATTCACCCCTCCACTTT	CASSEGRVANSPLHF
-	TRBV5-6	-	TRBJ1-1	TGTGCCAGCAGCTTGAGAGGGTTTACTGAAGCTTTCTTT	CASSLRGFTEAFF
-	TRBV19	-	TRBJ1-5	TGTGCCTGTAGTGAAGGTTGGGGCGGTCAGCCCCAGCATTTT	CACSEGWGGQPQHF
-	TRBV6-2/TRBV6-3	-	TRBJ2-7	TGTGCCAGCAGTACCTTACAGATCTACGAGCAGTACTTC	CASSTLQIYEQYF
TRBD2	TRBV9	few	TRBJ2-1	TGTGCCAGCAGCGTAGTGGCGGGAGGTATAGATGAGCAGTTCTTC	CASSVVAGGIDEQFF
-	TRBV15	-	TRBJ2-7	TGTGCCACCAGCAGGACAGCCAGCTCTCGTTCCTACGAGCAGTACTTC	CATSRTASSRSYEQYF